The present entry profiles one TCR beta chain with its context. What it binds is not known. The PCR was carried out with 60 Vbeta primers and 13 Jbeta primers. Some clones are missing from TCRdb's copy, which holds only in-frame ones; the method was immunoSEQ multiplex PCR. The table shows over 150,000 clones, with approximately 83% occurring only once. The record originates from a study of cytomegalovirus exposure and HLA in healthy donors. Study outcomes and limitations: A later look showed TCR association rates differing by HLA locus, highest for DRB1 and lowest for HLA-C. Cytomegalovirus-associated status was assigned to some 160 TCR beta chains. Fewer than 20,000 TCR beta sequences were associated with HLA alleles at 0.05 false discovery rate in a later analysis.

This clonotype originated in a boy aged 2-15 years in good health and CMV-seronegative. The material sequenced was PBMCs.

Written as DNA, the CDR3 is TGTGCCAGTACCACGGGGCTGCTGGCGGCTCGAGGGGGCCTGATGAACACTGAAGCTTTCTTT. It encodes CASTTGLLAARGGLMNTEAFF. The chain employs TRBV19 and TRBJ1-1; TRBD1 matches 7 bases. The CDR3 is 21 amino acids. The junction had 26 bases not matched to a gene; V was cut back by 7 bases and J by 0 bases. Germline V gives CDR1 LNHDA, CDR2 SQIVND (reference sequence).